This T cell receptor (beta chain) was sequenced in a study of shared clonotypes between healthy human individuals. Study outcomes and limitations: Sequencing depth was a factor that was expected to affect clonotype sharing among donors.

Worth noting for this clone: Its antigen is not identified.

J was trimmed by 8 bases and V by 1 base; bases with no gene match: 10. Per germline, CDR1 SGDLS and CDR2 YYNGEE. The CDR3 covers 16 residues. The assay was immunoSEQ multiplex PCR, and TCRdb's table has in-frame clones only and misses some. The profile shows roughly 2,500,000 clones, over 85% of them singletons. The gene calls are TRBV9 and TRBJ2-1; 9 bases are shared with TRBD1. The sequencing sample was made of naive CD4+ T cells from PBMCs. As to subset: CD45RA+ positively selected. The receptor was derived from a man in his late teens or twenties in good health. Some clones in this sample may be carry-over from other donors' samples. The CDR3 DNA follows: TGTGCCAGCAGCGTACTCACAGGGGGCGGCGAATATGAGCAGTTCTTC. As protein: CASSVLTGGGEYEQFF.